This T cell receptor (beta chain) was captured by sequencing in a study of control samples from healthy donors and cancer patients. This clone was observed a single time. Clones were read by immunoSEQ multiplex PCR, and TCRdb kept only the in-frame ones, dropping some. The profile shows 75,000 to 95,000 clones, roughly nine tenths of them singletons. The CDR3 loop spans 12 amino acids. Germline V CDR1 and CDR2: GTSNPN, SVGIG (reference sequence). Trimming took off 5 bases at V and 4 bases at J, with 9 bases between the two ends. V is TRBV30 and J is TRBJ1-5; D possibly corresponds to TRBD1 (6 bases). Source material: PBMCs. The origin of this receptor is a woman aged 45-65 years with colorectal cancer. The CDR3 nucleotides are TGTGCCTGGCAGGGGTCTAATCAGCCCCAGCATTTT. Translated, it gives CAWQGSNQPQHF.